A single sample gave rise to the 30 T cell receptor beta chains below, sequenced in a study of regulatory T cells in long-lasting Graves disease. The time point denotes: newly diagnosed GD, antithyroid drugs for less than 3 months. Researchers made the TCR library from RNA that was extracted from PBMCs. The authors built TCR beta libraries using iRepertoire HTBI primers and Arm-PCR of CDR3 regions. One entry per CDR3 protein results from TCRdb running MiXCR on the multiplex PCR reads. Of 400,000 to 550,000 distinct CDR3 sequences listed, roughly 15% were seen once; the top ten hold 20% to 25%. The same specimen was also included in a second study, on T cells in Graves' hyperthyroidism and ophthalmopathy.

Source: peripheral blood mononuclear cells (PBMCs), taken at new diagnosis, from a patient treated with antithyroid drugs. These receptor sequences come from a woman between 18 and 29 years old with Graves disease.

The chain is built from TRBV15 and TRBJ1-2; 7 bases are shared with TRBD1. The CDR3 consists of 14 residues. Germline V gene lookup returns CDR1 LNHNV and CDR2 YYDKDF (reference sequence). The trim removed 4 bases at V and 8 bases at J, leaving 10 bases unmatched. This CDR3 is CATSKGVQGRGYTF. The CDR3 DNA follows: TGTGCCACCAGCAAAGGAGTACAGGGGCGCGGCTACACCTTC.

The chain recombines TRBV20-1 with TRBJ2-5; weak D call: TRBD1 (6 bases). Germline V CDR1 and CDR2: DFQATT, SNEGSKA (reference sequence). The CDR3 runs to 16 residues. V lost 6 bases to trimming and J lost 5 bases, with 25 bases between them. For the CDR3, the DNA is TGCAGTGCCCGGCGGACAGCCCTTAACGTTGAGGAGACCCAGTACTTC. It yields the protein CSARRTALNVEETQYF.

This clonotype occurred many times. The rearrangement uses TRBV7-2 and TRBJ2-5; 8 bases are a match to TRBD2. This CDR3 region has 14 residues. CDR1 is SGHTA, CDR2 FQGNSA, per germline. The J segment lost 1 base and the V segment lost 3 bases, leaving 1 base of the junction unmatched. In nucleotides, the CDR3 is TGTGCCAGCAGCTTTACTAGCGGCCAAGAGACCCAGTACTTC. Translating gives CASSFTSGQETQYF.

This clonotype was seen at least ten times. The CDR3 DNA is TGTGCCAGCGGGGCAGCATACAATGAGCAGTTCTTC. Residues: CASGAAYNEQFF. This chain links TRBV6-2 or TRBV6-3 with TRBJ2-1, with a tentative D call TRBD1 (5 bases). Trimming shortened V by 8 bases and J by 4 bases, and 9 bases separated the two germline ends. Germline CDR1 and CDR2: MNHEY and SVGEGT. This CDR3 spans 12 amino acids.

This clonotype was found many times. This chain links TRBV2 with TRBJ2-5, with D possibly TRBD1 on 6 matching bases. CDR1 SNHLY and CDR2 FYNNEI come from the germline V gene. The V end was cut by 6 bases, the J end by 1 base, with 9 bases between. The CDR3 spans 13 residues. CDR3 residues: CASRADSQETQYF. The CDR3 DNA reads TGTGCCAGCAGGGCGGACAGCCAAGAGACCCAGTACTTC.

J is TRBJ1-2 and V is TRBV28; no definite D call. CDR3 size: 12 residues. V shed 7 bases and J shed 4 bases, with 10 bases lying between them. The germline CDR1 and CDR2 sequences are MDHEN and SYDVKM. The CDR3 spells CASKQLTYGYTF. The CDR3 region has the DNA TGTGCCAGCAAACAGCTTACCTATGGCTACACCTTC.

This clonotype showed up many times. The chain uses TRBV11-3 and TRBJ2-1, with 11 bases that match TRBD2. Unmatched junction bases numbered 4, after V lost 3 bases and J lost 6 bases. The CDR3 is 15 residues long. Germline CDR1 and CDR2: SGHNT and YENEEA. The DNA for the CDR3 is TGTGCCAGCAGCTTTCAGGGACTAGCGGTCAATGAGCAGTTCTTC. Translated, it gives CASSFQGLAVNEQFF.

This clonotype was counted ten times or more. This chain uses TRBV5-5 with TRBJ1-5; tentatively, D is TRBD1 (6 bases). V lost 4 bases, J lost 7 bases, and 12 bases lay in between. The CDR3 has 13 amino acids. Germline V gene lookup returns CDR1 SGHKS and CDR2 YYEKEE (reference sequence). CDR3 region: CASSGQFRQPQHF. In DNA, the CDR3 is TGTGCCAGCAGCGGACAGTTCAGACAGCCCCAGCATTTT.

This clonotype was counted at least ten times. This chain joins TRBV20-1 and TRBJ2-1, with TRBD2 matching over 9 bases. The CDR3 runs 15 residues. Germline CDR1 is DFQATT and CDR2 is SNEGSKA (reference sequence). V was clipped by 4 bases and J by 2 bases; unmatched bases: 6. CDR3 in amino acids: CSATSASGAYNEQFF. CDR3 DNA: TGCAGTGCTACCTCAGCTAGCGGGGCCTACAATGAGCAGTTCTTC.

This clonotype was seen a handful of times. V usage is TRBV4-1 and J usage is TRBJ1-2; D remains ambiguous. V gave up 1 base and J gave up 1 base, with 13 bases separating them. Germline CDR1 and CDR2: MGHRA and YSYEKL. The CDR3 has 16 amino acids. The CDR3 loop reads CASSQGSNGVNYGYTF. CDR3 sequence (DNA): TGCGCCAGCAGCCAAGGGTCGAACGGGGTTAACTATGGCTACACCTTC.

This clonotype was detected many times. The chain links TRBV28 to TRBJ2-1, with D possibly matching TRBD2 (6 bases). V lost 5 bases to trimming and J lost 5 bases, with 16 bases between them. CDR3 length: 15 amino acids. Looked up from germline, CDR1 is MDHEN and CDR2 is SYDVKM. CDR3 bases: TGTGCCAGCAGTGTCGGGACTTCCGACCACAATGAGCAGTTCTTC. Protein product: CASSVGTSDHNEQFF. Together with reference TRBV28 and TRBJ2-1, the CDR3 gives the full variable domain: DVKVTQSSRYLVKRTGEKVFLECVQDMDHENMFWYRQDPGLGLRLIYFSYDVKMKEKGDIPEGYSVSREKKERFSLILESASTNQTSMYLCASSVGTSDHNEQFFGPGTRLTVL.

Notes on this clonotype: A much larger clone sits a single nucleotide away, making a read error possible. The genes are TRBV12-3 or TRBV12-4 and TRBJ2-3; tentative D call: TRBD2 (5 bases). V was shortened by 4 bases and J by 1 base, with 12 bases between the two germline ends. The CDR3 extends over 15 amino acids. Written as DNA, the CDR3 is TGTGCCAGCAGTTCAACGGAACTAGGCACAGATACGCAGTATTTT. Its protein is CASSSTELGTDTQYF.

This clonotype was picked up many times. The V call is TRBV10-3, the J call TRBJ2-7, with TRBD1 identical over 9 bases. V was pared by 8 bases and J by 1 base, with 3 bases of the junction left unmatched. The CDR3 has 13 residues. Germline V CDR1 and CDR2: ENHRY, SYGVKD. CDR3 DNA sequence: TGTGCCATCGGGGACAGGGATTCCTACGAGCAGTACTTC. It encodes CAIGDRDSYEQYF.

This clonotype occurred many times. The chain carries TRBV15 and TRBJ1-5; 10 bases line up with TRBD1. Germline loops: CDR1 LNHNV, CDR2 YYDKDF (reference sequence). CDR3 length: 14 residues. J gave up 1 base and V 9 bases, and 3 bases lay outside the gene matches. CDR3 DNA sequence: TGTGCCACACAGGGACAGGGGAGCAATCAGCCCCAGCATTTT. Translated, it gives CATQGQGSNQPQHF.

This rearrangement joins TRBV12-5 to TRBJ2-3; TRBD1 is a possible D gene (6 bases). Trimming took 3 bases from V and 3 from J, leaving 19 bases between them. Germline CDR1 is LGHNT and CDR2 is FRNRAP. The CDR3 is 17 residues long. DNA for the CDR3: TGTGCTAGTGGTTTACAGGGCGCCGGGGACCCTACAGATACGCAGTATTTT. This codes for CASGLQGAGDPTDTQYF.

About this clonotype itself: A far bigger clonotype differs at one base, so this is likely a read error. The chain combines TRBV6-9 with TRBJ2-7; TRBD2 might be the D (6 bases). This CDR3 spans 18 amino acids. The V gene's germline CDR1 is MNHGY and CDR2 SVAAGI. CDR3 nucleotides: TGTGCCAGCGGTTACTTCGACGTTTATCGGGACTCCTCCTACGAGCAGTACTTC. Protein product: CASGYFDVYRDSSYEQYF.

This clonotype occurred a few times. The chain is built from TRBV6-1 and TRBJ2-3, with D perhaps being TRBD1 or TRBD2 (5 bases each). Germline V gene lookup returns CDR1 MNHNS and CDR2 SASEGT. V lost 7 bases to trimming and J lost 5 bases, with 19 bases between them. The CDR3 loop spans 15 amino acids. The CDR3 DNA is TGTGCCAGCAAGAGTCAGGGAGCGAGTCAAGATACGCAGTATTTT. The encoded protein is CASKSQGASQDTQYF.

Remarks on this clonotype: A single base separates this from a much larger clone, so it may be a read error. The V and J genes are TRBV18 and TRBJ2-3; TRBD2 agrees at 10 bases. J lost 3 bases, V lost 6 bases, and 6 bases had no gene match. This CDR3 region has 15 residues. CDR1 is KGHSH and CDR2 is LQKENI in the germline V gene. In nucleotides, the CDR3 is TGTGCCAGCTCGTCAGCGGGAGGGCCTACAGATACGCAGTATTTT. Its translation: CASSSAGGPTDTQYF. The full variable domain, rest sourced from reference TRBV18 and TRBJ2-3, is NAGVMQNPRHLVRRRGQEARLRCSPMKGHSHVYWYRQLPEEGLKFMVYLQKENIIDESGMPKERFSAEFPKEGPSILRIQQVVRGDSAAYFCASSSAGGPTDTQYFGPGTRLTVL.

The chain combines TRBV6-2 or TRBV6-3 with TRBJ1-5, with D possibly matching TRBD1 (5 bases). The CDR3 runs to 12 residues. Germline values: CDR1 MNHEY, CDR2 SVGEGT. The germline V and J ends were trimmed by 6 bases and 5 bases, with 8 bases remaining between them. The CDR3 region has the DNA TGTGCCAGCAGCGACAGTTATCAGCCCCAGCATTTT. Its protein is CASSDSYQPQHF.

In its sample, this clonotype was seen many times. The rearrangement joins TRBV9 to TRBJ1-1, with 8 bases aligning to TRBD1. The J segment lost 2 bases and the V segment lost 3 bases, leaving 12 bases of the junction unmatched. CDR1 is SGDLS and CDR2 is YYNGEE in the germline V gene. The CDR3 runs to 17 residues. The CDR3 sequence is CASSGGAPGTGNTEAFF. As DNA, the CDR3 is TGTGCCAGCAGCGGAGGTGCTCCGGGGACAGGTAACACTGAAGCTTTCTTT.

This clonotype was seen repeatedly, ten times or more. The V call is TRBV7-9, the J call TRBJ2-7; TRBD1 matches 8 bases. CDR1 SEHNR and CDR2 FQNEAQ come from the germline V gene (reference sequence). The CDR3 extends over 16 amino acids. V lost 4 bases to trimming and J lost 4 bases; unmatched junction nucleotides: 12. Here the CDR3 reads CASSYTQGARRYEQYF. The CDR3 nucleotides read TGTGCCAGCAGCTACACCCAGGGGGCGAGACGGTACGAGCAGTACTTC.

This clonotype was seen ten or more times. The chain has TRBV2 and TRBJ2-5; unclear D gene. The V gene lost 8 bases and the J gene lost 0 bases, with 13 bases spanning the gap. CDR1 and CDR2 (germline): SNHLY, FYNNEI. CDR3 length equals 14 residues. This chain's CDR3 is CASSYISYQETQYF. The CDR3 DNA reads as TGTGCCAGCTCCTACATCTCGTACCAAGAGACCCAGTACTTC.

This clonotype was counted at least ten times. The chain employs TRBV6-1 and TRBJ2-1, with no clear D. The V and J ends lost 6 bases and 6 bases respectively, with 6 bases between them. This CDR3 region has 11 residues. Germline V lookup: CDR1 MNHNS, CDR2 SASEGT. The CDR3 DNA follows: TGTGCCAGCAGATCCGTCAATGAGCAGTTCTTC. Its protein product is CASRSVNEQFF.

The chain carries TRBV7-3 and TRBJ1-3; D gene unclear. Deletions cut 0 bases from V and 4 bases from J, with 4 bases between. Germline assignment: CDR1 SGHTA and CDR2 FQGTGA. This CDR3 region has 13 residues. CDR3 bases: TGTGCCAGCAGCTTAACGCTCGGAAACACCATATATTTT. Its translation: CASSLTLGNTIYF. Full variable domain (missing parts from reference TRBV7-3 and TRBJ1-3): GAGVSQTPSNKVTEKGKYVELRCDPISGHTALYWYRQSLGQGPEFLIYFQGTGAADDSGLPNDRFFAVRPEGSVSTLKIQRTERGDSAVYLCASSLTLGNTIYFGEGSWLTVV.

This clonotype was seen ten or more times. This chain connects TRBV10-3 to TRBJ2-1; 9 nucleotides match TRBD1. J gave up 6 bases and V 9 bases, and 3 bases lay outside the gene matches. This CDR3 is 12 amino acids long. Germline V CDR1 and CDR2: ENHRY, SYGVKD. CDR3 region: CAIRTGANEQFF. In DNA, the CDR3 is TGTGCCATACGGACAGGGGCCAATGAGCAGTTCTTC.

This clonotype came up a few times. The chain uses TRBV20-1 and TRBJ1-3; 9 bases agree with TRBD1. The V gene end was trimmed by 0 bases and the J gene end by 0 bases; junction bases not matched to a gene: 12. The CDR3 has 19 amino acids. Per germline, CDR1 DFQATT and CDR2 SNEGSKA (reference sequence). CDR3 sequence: CSARDYGETGGYSGNTIYF. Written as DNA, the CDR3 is TGCAGTGCTAGAGATTATGGAGAGACAGGGGGTTACTCTGGAAACACCATATATTTT.

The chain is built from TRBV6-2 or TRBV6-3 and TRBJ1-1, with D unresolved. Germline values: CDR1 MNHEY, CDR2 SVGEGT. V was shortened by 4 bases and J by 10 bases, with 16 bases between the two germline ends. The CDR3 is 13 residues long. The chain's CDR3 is CASSLGWGEGAFF. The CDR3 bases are TGTGCCAGCAGTTTGGGGTGGGGAGAGGGAGCTTTCTTT.

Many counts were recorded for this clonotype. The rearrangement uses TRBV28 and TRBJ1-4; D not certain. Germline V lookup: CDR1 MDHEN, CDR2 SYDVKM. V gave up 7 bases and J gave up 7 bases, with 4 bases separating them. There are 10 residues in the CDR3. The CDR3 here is CASMSEKLFF. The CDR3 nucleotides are TGTGCCAGCATGTCTGAAAAACTGTTTTTT.

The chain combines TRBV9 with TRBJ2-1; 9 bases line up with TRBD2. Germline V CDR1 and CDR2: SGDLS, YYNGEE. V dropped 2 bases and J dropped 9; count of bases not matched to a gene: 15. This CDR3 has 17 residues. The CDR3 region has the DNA TGTGCCAGCAGCGTCCCAGACCAGGCTAGCGGGACTAGTGAGCAGTTCTTC. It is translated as CASSVPDQASGTSEQFF.

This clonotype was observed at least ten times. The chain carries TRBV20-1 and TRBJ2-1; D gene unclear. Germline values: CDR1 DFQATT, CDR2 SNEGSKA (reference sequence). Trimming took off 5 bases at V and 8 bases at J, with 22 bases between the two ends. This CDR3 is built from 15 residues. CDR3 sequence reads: CSALAPIGWGYEQFF. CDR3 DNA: TGCAGTGCTCTCGCCCCCATTGGTTGGGGATATGAGCAGTTCTTC.